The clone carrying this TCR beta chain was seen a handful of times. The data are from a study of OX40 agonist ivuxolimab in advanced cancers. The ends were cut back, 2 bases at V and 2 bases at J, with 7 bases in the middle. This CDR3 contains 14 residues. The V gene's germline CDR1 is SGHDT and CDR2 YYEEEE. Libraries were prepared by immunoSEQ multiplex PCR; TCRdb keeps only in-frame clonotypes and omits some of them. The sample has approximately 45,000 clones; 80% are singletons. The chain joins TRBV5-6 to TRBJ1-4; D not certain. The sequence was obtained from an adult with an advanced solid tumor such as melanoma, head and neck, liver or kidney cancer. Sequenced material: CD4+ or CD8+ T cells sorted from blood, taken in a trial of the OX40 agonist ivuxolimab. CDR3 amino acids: CASSFWETNEKLFF. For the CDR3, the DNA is TGTGCCAGCAGCTTTTGGGAGACTAATGAAAAACTGTTTTTT.